One and the same sample provided the 8 T cell receptor beta chains below, sequenced in a study of shared clonotypes between healthy human individuals. Libraries were prepared by immunoSEQ multiplex PCR; TCRdb keeps only in-frame clonotypes and omits some of them. The table lists 2 million to 2.5 million clones, almost 96% of them singletons, with around 0.13% in the top ten. Source material: naive CD4+ T cells sorted from blood. This sample's subset: CD45RA+ positively selected. The source of these receptors is a man younger than 30 in good health.

J is TRBJ1-1 and V is TRBV4-3, with D uncertain. Germline values: CDR1 LGHNA, CDR2 YSLEER. V was trimmed by 1 base and J by 4 bases, leaving 13 bases between them. The length of the CDR3 is 15 residues. The CDR3 DNA sequence: TGCGCCAGCAGCCAAGGCTGGAGGGAGGGCACTGAAGCTTTCTTT. Its protein is CASSQGWREGTEAFF.

In DNA form, the CDR3 reads TGTGCCAGCAGCCCCCTCCAGTCTCCGGGCGAATCCCTCCACTTT. Translating it yields CASSPLQSPGESLHF. This sequence joins TRBV9 and TRBJ1-6; D is undetermined. The CDR3 sequence is 15 residues long. Germline V gene sequence: CDR1 SGDLS, CDR2 YYNGEE. Trimming pared 4 bases from V and 14 bases from J, leaving 22 bases between.

The chain employs TRBV28 and TRBJ1-1; D is unclear. The CDR3 totals 13 residues. Germline V gene lookup returns CDR1 MDHEN and CDR2 SYDVKM. The V end was cut by 2 bases, the J end by 6 bases, with 10 bases between. The CDR3 spells CASSLIGGPEAFF. In nucleotides, the CDR3 is TGTGCCAGCAGTTTAATCGGAGGGCCTGAAGCTTTCTTT.

The chain has TRBV6-5 and TRBJ2-4; weak D call: TRBD2 (5 bases). The CDR3 extends over 14 amino acids. The germline gives CDR1 MNHEY, CDR2 SVGAGI. V was cut by 6 bases and J by 8 bases, with 17 bases left in between. Written as DNA, the CDR3 is TGTGCCAGCAGCATTACGCGGCTAGCCGACATTCAGTACTTC. It is translated as CASSITRLADIQYF.

The rearrangement joins TRBV30 to TRBJ2-7; the D gene could be TRBD1 or TRBD2 (5 bases each). The CDR3 extends over 12 amino acids. Germline V CDR1 and CDR2: GTSNPN, SVGIG (reference sequence). Trimming pared 1 base from V and 6 bases from J, leaving 10 bases between. For the CDR3, the DNA is TGTGCCTGGAGTGAGAGAGGGACCGAGCAGTACTTC. Translating it yields CAWSERGTEQYF.

The chain links TRBV10-3 to TRBJ2-5, with a weak D call TRBD1 (6 bases). V lost 7 bases and J 4 bases, leaving 16 bases between the germline ends. The CDR3 is made up of 14 amino acids. CDR1 and CDR2 from the germline V gene are ENHRY and SYGVKD. The DNA for the CDR3 is TGTGCCATCAAGGACAGCGGACCGGGAGAGACCCAGTACTTC. Its protein product is CAIKDSGPGETQYF.

The V and J genes are TRBV6-5 and TRBJ2-2; D unclear. Germline CDR1 and CDR2: MNHEY and SVGAGI. Trimming pared 3 bases from V and 6 bases from J, leaving 8 bases between. CDR3 size: 13 residues. The CDR3 nucleotides read TGTGCCAGCAGTTATGCGGTGGCCGGGGAGCTGTTTTTT. Translating it yields CASSYAVAGELFF.

The gene calls are TRBV2 and TRBJ1-2; D gene unclear. The germline V gene has CDR1 SNHLY and CDR2 FYNNEI. Trimming stripped 1 base from V and 8 bases from J, with 11 bases between. CDR3 length equals 13 residues. As DNA, the CDR3 is TGTGCCAGCAGTGAAGAGGTTGTGGAAGGCTACACCTTC. The encoded protein is CASSEEVVEGYTF.